These 18 T cell receptor beta chains were sequenced from one sample in a study of blood T cells in healthy people across ages. A J-beta primer mix and a sample-barcoded 5' primer were used in a second PCR of about 7 to 12 cycles. MiXCR, applied by TCRdb to the 5' RACE reads, yields one record per CDR3 protein. Among fewer than 700,000 distinct CDR3 sequences listed, around 41% were seen once. The sequencing sample was made of blood. The receptors come from a man older than 75 in good health.

As for this clonotype: One base away lies a much larger clone, so this may be a sequencing read error. This chain joins TRBV29-1 and TRBJ2-3, with D tentatively TRBD2 (6 bases). With 2 bases removed from V and 0 bases from J, the gap between germline ends came to 12 bases. The CDR3 contains 15 residues. CDR1 SQVTM and CDR2 ANQGSEA come from the germline V gene. The CDR3, as DNA: TGCAGCGTTGAAAATGGGACTTATAGCACAGATACGCAGTATTTT. Translation gives CSVENGTYSTDTQYF.

This clonotype was seen many times. V and J are TRBV28 and TRBJ2-7, with 7 bases that match TRBD2. Germline-derived CDR1 and CDR2 are MDHEN and SYDVKM. Unmatched junction bases numbered 9, after V lost 8 bases and J lost 2 bases. The CDR3 runs to 14 residues. The CDR3 loop is CASGRLGGTYEQYF. The CDR3 region has the DNA TGTGCCAGCGGGCGACTGGGGGGGACCTACGAGCAGTACTTC. The full variable domain, in which reference TRBV28 and TRBJ2-7 provide the parts outside the CDR3, is DVKVTQSSRYLVKRTGEKVFLECVQDMDHENMFWYRQDPGLGLRLIYFSYDVKMKEKGDIPEGYSVSREKKERFSLILESASTNQTSMYLCASGRLGGTYEQYFGPGTRLTVT.

The chain uses TRBV7-2 and TRBJ1-2; D unresolved. CDR1 and CDR2 (germline): SGHTA, FQGNSA. The CDR3 sequence is 13 residues long. V was clipped by 1 base and J by 4 bases, with 7 bases between them. The CDR3 nucleotides read TGTGCCAGCAGCTTAGGGATGGGCTATGGCTACACCTTC. Amino acids: CASSLGMGYGYTF.

This clonotype was picked up many times. The rearrangement joins TRBV29-1 to TRBJ2-5; unclear D gene. Per germline, CDR1 SQVTM and CDR2 ANQGSEA. Trimming cost V 1 base and J 11 bases, with 11 bases left between them. This CDR3 spans 11 amino acids. DNA of the CDR3: TGCAGCGTTGAAGTTGCAACTGTTCAGTACTTC. It is translated as CSVEVATVQYF. The full variable domain, rest sourced from reference TRBV29-1 and TRBJ2-5, is SAVISQKPSRDICQRGTSLTIQCQVDSQVTMMFWYRQQPGQSLTLIATANQGSEATYESGFVIDKFPISRPNLTFSTLTVSNMSPEDSSIYLCSVEVATVQYFGPGTRLLVL.

This clonotype was detected only once. The J gene is TRBJ2-7, the V gene TRBV7-2; TRBD2 matches 14 bases. The tail of the sequence fits TRBJ2-5 better, so the J call may be wrong. Germline V gene data show CDR1 as SGHTA and CDR2 as FQGNSA. The CDR3 length is 17 residues. The CDR3 reads CASSSGGLAGAGETQYF. CDR3 bases: TGTGCCAGCAGCTCAGGGGGACTAGCGGGAGCGGGAGAGACCCAGTACTTC.

The chain joins TRBV6-2 or TRBV6-3 to TRBJ2-2, with 10 bases aligning to TRBD1. The CDR3 contains 15 residues. V shed 7 bases, J shed 3 bases, and the junction held 5 bases outside the gene matches. Per the germline V gene, CDR1 is MNHEY and CDR2 is SVGEGT. DNA for the CDR3: TGTGCCAGCAAGATCGGGACAGGGGACACCGGGGAGCTGTTTTTT. Encoded protein: CASKIGTGDTGELFF.

The CDR3 sequence: CASSLNSDTDTQYF. In DNA, the CDR3 is TGTGCCAGCAGTTTAAACTCGGACACAGATACGCAGTATTTT. The chain joins TRBV27 to TRBJ2-3; D not certain. Trimming shortened V by 2 bases and J by 2 bases, and 8 bases separated the two germline ends. The CDR3 spans 14 residues. Germline V lookup: CDR1 MNHEY, CDR2 SMNVEV (reference sequence).

V usage is TRBV20-1 and J usage is TRBJ2-3; D gene uncertain. In germline, CDR1 is DFQATT, CDR2 SNEGSKA (reference sequence). The CDR3 totals 13 residues. The V gene lost 4 bases and the J gene lost 3 bases, with 11 bases spanning the gap. CDR3 sequence reads: CSAMMEPTDTQYF. The CDR3 bases are TGCAGTGCTATGATGGAACCTACAGATACGCAGTATTTT.

The V gene is TRBV2, the J gene TRBJ1-2; D not resolved. In germline, CDR1 is SNHLY, CDR2 FYNNEI. The V and J ends lost 0 bases and 2 bases respectively, with 7 bases between them. The CDR3 loop spans 14 amino acids. CDR3: CASSEALLNYGYTF. CDR3 bases: TGTGCCAGCAGTGAAGCGCTTCTGAACTATGGCTACACCTTC.

This clonotype has a handful of counts. The chain has TRBV3-1 and TRBJ2-7; tentatively, D is TRBD1 (5 bases). The CDR3 runs 14 residues. Germline CDR1 and CDR2: LGHDT and YNNKEL (reference sequence). V shed 0 bases and J shed 7 bases, with 13 bases lying between them. CDR3 protein: CASSQEGRVSEQYF. The CDR3 coding sequence is TGTGCCAGCAGCCAAGAGGGCAGGGTGAGTGAGCAGTACTTC.

This sequence joins TRBV10-2 and TRBJ2-7; no definite D call. The germline V gene encodes CDR1 WSHSY and CDR2 SAAADI. The length of the CDR3 is 12 residues. Trimming left V 11 bases short and J 12 bases short, with 23 bases between. CDR3 region: CARHRSGSKGYF. Here the CDR3 DNA reads TGCGCCCGACACCGCTCTGGGTCTAAGGGGTACTTC.

This rearrangement joins TRBV30 to TRBJ2-2; D not resolved. Germline CDR1 and CDR2: GTSNPN and SVGIG (reference sequence). Trimming stripped 2 bases from V and 4 bases from J, with 11 bases between. CDR3 size: 14 residues. CDR3 sequence (DNA): TGTGCCTGGAGTTTGAGGTCATTCACCGGGGAGCTGTTTTTT. Translated: CAWSLRSFTGELFF.

This clonotype has only a few counts. CDR3 residues: CAISQGLAVAISTDTQYF. DNA of the CDR3: TGTGCCATCAGTCAGGGACTAGCGGTCGCAATTAGCACAGATACGCAGTATTTT. The chain couples TRBV10-3 to TRBJ2-3, with 11 bases matching TRBD2. Germline CDR1 reads ENHRY; CDR2 reads SYGVKD. The V gene end was trimmed by 5 bases and the J gene end by 0 bases; junction bases not matched to a gene: 10. CDR3 length equals 18 residues.

This sequence joins TRBV20-1 and TRBJ2-7, with unresolved D. This CDR3 comprises 15 residues. Germline V gives CDR1 DFQATT, CDR2 SNEGSKA (reference sequence). V lost 1 base to trimming and J lost 4 bases, with 17 bases between them. DNA for the CDR3: TGCAGTGCTAGAGTACTGCGCGGTGGCGGTTACGAGCAGTACTTC. Protein product: CSARVLRGGGYEQYF.

The chain recombines TRBV7-8 with TRBJ2-4; 9 nucleotides agree with TRBD1. There are 16 residues in the CDR3. V shed 3 bases, J shed 3 bases, and the junction held 6 bases outside the gene matches. The germline V gene encodes CDR1 SGHVS and CDR2 FQNEAQ. CDR3: CASSLRTGQGKNIQYF. CDR3 DNA sequence: TGTGCCAGCAGCTTGAGGACGGGACAGGGCAAAAACATTCAGTACTTC.

This clonotype was counted only a few times. The chain uses TRBV30 and TRBJ1-5; TRBD1 aligns across 7 bases. CDR3 length equals 17 residues. Germline loops: CDR1 GTSNPN, CDR2 SVGIG (reference sequence). V lost 1 base, J lost 7 bases, and 16 bases stayed unmatched. CDR3 coding DNA: TGTGCCTGGAGTGACACATCCAGACAGGGCATGGGCCAGCCCCAGCATTTT. This encodes CAWSDTSRQGMGQPQHF.

The table lists this clonotype with a count of one. The chain links TRBV25-1 to TRBJ1-1, with 7 nucleotides matching TRBD1. The germline V gene has CDR1 MGHDK and CDR2 SYGVNS. The CDR3 totals 12 residues. V dropped 7 bases and J dropped 11; count of bases not matched to a gene: 10. CDR3 in DNA: TGTGCCAGCACGACAGGGCGCCGGTGGGCTTTCTTT. Translating gives CASTTGRRWAFF.

This clonotype has a handful of counts. This chain joins TRBV29-1 and TRBJ1-6, with TRBD1 identical over 7 bases. CDR3 length: 17 amino acids. V trimming: 6 bases; J trimming: 10 bases; junction bases outside the gene matches: 21. CDR1 and CDR2 (germline): SQVTM, ANQGSEA. The CDR3, as DNA: TGCAGCGTCACGACGGGGGCAGGGGGTATAGATGAATCACCCCTCCACTTT. Amino acid sequence: CSVTTGAGGIDESPLHF. The complete variable domain, with remaining parts taken from reference TRBV29-1 and TRBJ1-6, reads SAVISQKPSRDICQRGTSLTIQCQVDSQVTMMFWYRQQPGQSLTLIATANQGSEATYESGFVIDKFPISRPNLTFSTLTVSNMSPEDSSIYLCSVTTGAGGIDESPLHFGNGTRLTVT.